These 26 T cell receptor beta chains were sequenced from one sample in a study of T cell responses to AZD1222 COVID-19 vaccine. The repertoire was sequenced with immunoSEQ multiplex PCR; TCRdb's copy has only in-frame clones and lacks some. The table shows about 150,000 clones, with roughly 93% occurring only once. The sequenced sample was peripheral blood, obtained on day 0 of AZD1222 vaccination. These receptors all stem from an adult in good health.

This sequence joins TRBV5-5 and TRBJ2-4; TRBD1 might be the D (5 bases). V was trimmed by 5 bases and J by 2 bases, leaving 11 bases between them. CDR1 and CDR2 from the germline V gene are SGHKS and YYEKEE (reference sequence). The CDR3 has 14 amino acids. The CDR3 region has the DNA TGTGCCAGCAGAGACAGCAGAACCAAAAACATTCAGTACTTC. This encodes CASRDSRTKNIQYF.

This chain joins TRBV19 and TRBJ1-2; 12 nucleotides match TRBD1. V lost 7 bases and J lost 3; bases outside the gene matches: 15. Germline V gives CDR1 LNHDA, CDR2 SQIVND (reference sequence). CDR3 size: 18 residues. CDR3 region: CASTDRWDRGRGDYGYTF. CDR3 DNA: TGTGCCAGTACCGATCGATGGGACAGGGGGCGCGGTGACTATGGCTACACCTTC.

The V and J genes are TRBV2 and TRBJ1-2, with D uncertain. Trimming took off 6 bases at V and 7 bases at J, with 21 bases between the two ends. Germline CDR1 reads SNHLY; CDR2 reads FYNNEI. The CDR3 has 15 amino acids. CDR3: CASSVSRAALSGYTF. For the CDR3, the DNA is TGTGCCAGCAGCGTATCCCGGGCAGCCCTCTCTGGCTACACCTTC.

The CDR3 DNA reads TGTGCCAGCAGGAGACTAGCGGGAGTGGTCAATGAGCAGTTCTTC. Translation gives CASRRLAGVVNEQFF. This sequence joins TRBV6-5 and TRBJ2-1, with TRBD2 identical over 12 bases. The CDR3 is 15 residues long. V lost 6 bases to trimming and J lost 6 bases; unmatched junction nucleotides: 6. The germline V gene has CDR1 MNHEY and CDR2 SVGAGI.

The J gene is TRBJ2-1, the V gene TRBV2; D is ambiguous. Germline V lookup: CDR1 SNHLY, CDR2 FYNNEI. V was clipped by 4 bases and J by 6 bases, with 10 bases between them. The CDR3 spans 13 residues. CDR3 protein: CASSVAEGNEQFF. The CDR3, as DNA: TGTGCCAGCAGTGTGGCGGAAGGCAATGAGCAGTTCTTC. Drawing the rest from reference TRBV2 and TRBJ2-1, the complete variable domain is EPEVTQTPSHQVTQMGQEVILRCVPISNHLYFYWYRQILGQKVEFLVSFYNNEISEKSEIFDDQFSVERPDGSNFTLKIRSTKLEDSAMYFCASSVAEGNEQFFGPGTRLTVL.

This chain joins TRBV7-9 and TRBJ1-5; D remains ambiguous. The CDR3 covers 13 residues. The ends were cut back, 3 bases at V and 2 bases at J, with 5 bases in the middle. In germline, CDR1 is SEHNR, CDR2 FQNEAQ (reference sequence). The CDR3 region is CASSFGGNQPQHF. In nucleotides, the CDR3 is TGTGCCAGCAGCTTTGGAGGCAATCAGCCCCAGCATTTT.

The chain links TRBV4-1 to TRBJ2-7; no firm D call. The germline V and J ends were trimmed by 1 base and 5 bases, with 12 bases remaining between them. The CDR3 is made up of 14 amino acids. Germline CDR1 reads MGHRA; CDR2 reads YSYEKL. The CDR3 is CASSQGPQSDEQYF. In DNA form, the CDR3 reads TGCGCCAGCAGCCAAGGCCCACAGAGCGACGAGCAGTACTTC.

The genes are TRBV6-5 and TRBJ2-3, with D hard to call. V lost 8 bases and J lost 2, with 14 bases in between. CDR3 length: 14 amino acids. Germline values: CDR1 MNHEY, CDR2 SVGAGI. The CDR3 nucleotides read TGTGCCAGCTCCTCCAGCGCTGACACAGATACGCAGTATTTT. Amino acids: CASSSSADTDTQYF.

For this clone: Distinct nucleotide sequences in the sample also encode this CDR3. The chain joins TRBV11-2 to TRBJ1-5; D gene unclear. This CDR3 spans 13 amino acids. Trimming left V 0 bases short and J 4 bases short, with 4 bases between. Germline loops: CDR1 SGHAT, CDR2 FQNNGV. Here the CDR3 reads CASSLERNQPQHF. CDR3 bases: TGTGCCAGCAGCTTAGAACGGAATCAGCCCCAGCATTTT.

This clone was seen once. This rearrangement joins TRBV2 to TRBJ2-3, with D unclear. This CDR3 comprises 16 residues. Germline CDR1 SNHLY, CDR2 FYNNEI. Between the trimmed V and J ends, which lost 0 bases and 4 bases, there was a span of 14 bases. CDR3 in amino acids: CASSEALLQPPDTQYF. The CDR3 coding sequence is TGTGCCAGCAGTGAAGCACTACTCCAACCCCCAGATACGCAGTATTTT.

The chain couples TRBV5-1 to TRBJ1-2; D might be TRBD1 (5 bases). Germline-derived CDR1 and CDR2 are SGHRS and YFSETQ. Trimming shortened V by 0 bases and J by 3 bases, and 9 bases separated the two germline ends. The CDR3 extends over 14 amino acids. The CDR3 loop is CASSLDPGDYGYTF. CDR3 bases: TGCGCCAGCAGCTTGGATCCGGGGGACTATGGCTACACCTTC.

V and J are TRBV7-2 and TRBJ1-4; D is possibly TRBD1 (5 bases). V lost 2 bases and J 7 bases, leaving 14 bases between the germline ends. CDR1 and CDR2 (germline): SGHTA, FQGNSA. The CDR3 runs 15 residues. The CDR3 coding sequence is TGTGCCAGCAGCTTATTGGGCAGGGAAAGTGAAAAACTGTTTTTT. Its protein product is CASSLLGRESEKLFF. The full variable domain, completed using reference TRBV7-2 and TRBJ1-4, is GAGVSQSPSNKVTEKGKDVELRCDPISGHTALYWYRQSLGQGLEFLIYFQGNSAPDKSGLPSDRFSAERTGGSVSTLTIQRTQQEDSAVYLCASSLLGRESEKLFFGSGTQLSVL.

This chain uses TRBV5-1 with TRBJ2-7; 9 nucleotides agree with TRBD1. V shed 6 bases and J 2 bases; nucleotides not matched to a gene: 6. CDR3 size: 14 residues. Germline loops: CDR1 SGHRS, CDR2 YFSETQ. The CDR3 DNA follows: TGCGCCAGCACCGCGACAGGGGGGGCCTACGAGCAGTACTTC. Translated, it gives CASTATGGAYEQYF.

Ten or more counts support this clone. V gene TRBV9 combines with J gene TRBJ1-5; D is unresolved. The CDR3 is 15 amino acids. Trimming took off 4 bases at V and 2 bases at J, with 13 bases between the two ends. Germline values: CDR1 SGDLS, CDR2 YYNGEE. The CDR3 region is CASSPAPWGNQPQHF. CDR3 in DNA: TGTGCCAGCAGCCCCGCGCCATGGGGCAATCAGCCCCAGCATTTT.

The CDR3 sequence is CASSEALRAGGSTGELFF. CDR3 nucleotides: TGTGCCAGCAGTGAAGCGCTTCGAGCGGGAGGGTCCACCGGGGAGCTGTTTTTT. The chain couples TRBV6-1 to TRBJ2-2, with TRBD2 matching 10 bases. Germline CDR1 reads MNHNS; CDR2 reads SASEGT. The CDR3 is 18 amino acids. Unmatched junction bases numbered 8, after V lost 0 bases and J lost 4 bases.

The chain couples TRBV2 to TRBJ1-4; 10 bases line up with TRBD1. CDR3 length: 16 residues. J was trimmed by 7 bases and V by 4 bases; bases with no gene match: 9. Germline V gene data show CDR1 as SNHLY and CDR2 as FYNNEI. In DNA, the CDR3 is TGTGCCAGCAGTGGGCGTGGACAGGGGGTTATTGAAAAACTGTTTTTT. Translating it yields CASSGRGQGVIEKLFF.

This chain joins TRBV19 and TRBJ2-1; either TRBD1 or TRBD2 may fit D (7 bases each). This CDR3 spans 13 amino acids. Germline V gene lookup returns CDR1 LNHDA and CDR2 SQIVND (reference sequence). V was trimmed by 7 bases and J by 9 bases, leaving 16 bases between them. The CDR3 loop is CASIRPGGGEQFF. For the CDR3, the DNA is TGTGCCAGTATCCGCCCAGGGGGGGGTGAGCAGTTCTTC.

This chain connects TRBV5-1 to TRBJ2-1; no clear D. V lost 4 bases and J lost 6, with 17 bases in between. The CDR3 covers 15 residues. The germline gives CDR1 SGHRS, CDR2 YFSETQ. The DNA of the CDR3 is TGCGCCAGCAGCCTAGGACCCATCAAGCCCAATGAGCAGTTCTTC. This translates into CASSLGPIKPNEQFF.

This clone appeared a single time. The genes are TRBV19 and TRBJ2-7; weak D call: TRBD2 (6 bases). The CDR3 runs 13 residues. The germline V gene encodes CDR1 LNHDA and CDR2 SQIVND (reference sequence). V was cut by 8 bases and J by 4 bases, with 15 bases left in between. This chain's CDR3 is CASSEWGTYEQYF. The CDR3 nucleotides are TGTGCCAGTTCGGAATGGGGGACTTACGAGCAGTACTTC.

The chain joins TRBV2 to TRBJ1-3; the D gene is possibly TRBD1 (5 bases). Germline V gives CDR1 SNHLY, CDR2 FYNNEI. The CDR3 covers 12 residues. V lost 8 bases, J lost 4 bases, and 9 bases lay in between. CDR3 DNA: TGTGCCAGCTCGGCAGGGGGAAACACCATATATTTT. Amino acids: CASSAGGNTIYF.

The chain recombines TRBV20-1 with TRBJ1-3, with D hard to call. The CDR3 loop spans 11 amino acids. Per germline, CDR1 DFQATT and CDR2 SNEGSKA (reference sequence). V gave up 8 bases and J gave up 2 bases, with 7 bases separating them. This chain's CDR3 is CSPQTGNTIYF. As DNA, the CDR3 is TGCAGTCCACAGACTGGAAACACCATATATTTT.

This rearrangement joins TRBV7-2 to TRBJ2-7, with unresolved D. CDR1 and CDR2 (germline): SGHTA, FQGNSA. This CDR3 is built from 13 residues. Trimming stripped 1 base from V and 2 bases from J, with 6 bases between. The CDR3 loop is CASSLGLAYEQYF. CDR3 in DNA: TGTGCCAGCAGCTTAGGACTCGCCTACGAGCAGTACTTC.

V usage is TRBV3-1 (or the pseudogene TRBV3-2) and J usage is TRBJ2-1; D is possibly TRBD2 (5 bases). The germline V and J ends were trimmed by 3 bases and 5 bases, with 14 bases remaining between them. Per the germline V gene, CDR1 is LGHDT and CDR2 is YNNKEL (reference sequence). The CDR3 extends over 15 amino acids. The CDR3 spells CASSQAGNRDNEQFF. CDR3 in DNA: TGTGCCAGCAGCCAGGCCGGGAATAGGGACAATGAGCAGTTCTTC.

This rearrangement joins TRBV28 to TRBJ1-1, with D perhaps TRBD1 (6 bases). V lost 3 bases, J lost 4 bases, and 21 bases lay in between. This CDR3 spans 17 amino acids. CDR1 MDHEN and CDR2 SYDVKM come from the germline V gene. The CDR3: CASSFSAGQRGGTEAFF. In DNA form, the CDR3 reads TGTGCCAGCAGTTTTTCCGCCGGACAAAGAGGGGGCACTGAAGCTTTCTTT.

The rearrangement uses TRBV21-1 and TRBJ1-6. TRBV21-1 is annotated as a pseudogene. The CDR3 sequence is 15 residues long. The CDR3 reads CASSKGGRINSPLHF. As DNA, the CDR3 is TGTGCCAGCAGCAAAGGGGGACGGATTAATTCACCCCTCCACTTT.

Only a few counts were recorded for this clone. This chain connects TRBV5-1 to TRBJ2-7; D perhaps matches TRBD1 (6 bases). The germline CDR1 and CDR2 sequences are SGHRS and YFSETQ. The V end lost 5 bases, the J end lost 0 bases, and 12 bases lay between the germline ends. The CDR3 length is 14 residues. CDR3 sequence (DNA): TGCGCCAGCAGTTCTACAGGGAACTCCTACGAGCAGTACTTC. It translates to CASSSTGNSYEQYF.